These 7 T cell receptor beta chains were all obtained from the same sample, sequenced in a study of identical twins. TCRdb passed the 5' RACE reads through MiXCR, listing each CDR3 protein once. The sample records 690,000 or so distinct CDR3 sequences, 5.5% to 7.5% being singletons. Specimen: naive T cells sorted from blood. The source is a man aged 18 to 35 in good health.

This clonotype was counted between two and nine times. The chain uses TRBV24-1 and TRBJ2-1; TRBD2 aligns across 14 bases. This CDR3 is 14 amino acids long. V shed 7 bases and J 6 bases; nucleotides not matched to a gene: 1. In germline, CDR1 is KGHDR, CDR2 SFDVKD. Here the CDR3 reads CATRGTSGSNEQFF. The CDR3 region has the DNA TGTGCCACCAGAGGGACTAGCGGGAGCAATGAGCAGTTCTTC.

Points on this clonotype: This is likely a read error, given that the CDR3 carries no conserved phenylalanine or tryptophan at its end. This chain connects TRBV3-1 to TRBJ1-3; D possibly corresponds to TRBD1 (6 bases). The CDR3 covers 15 residues. Germline V gives CDR1 LGHDT, CDR2 YNNKEL (reference sequence). With 4 bases removed from V and 0 bases from J, the gap between germline ends came to 10 bases. The DNA for the CDR3 is TGTGCCAGCAGCCCCACAGGGAACTCTGGAAACACCATATATGTT. Translating gives CASSPTGNSGNTIYV.

This clonotype was seen repeatedly, ten times or more. This chain links TRBV29-1 with TRBJ1-5; D remains unclear. The CDR3 spans 13 residues. Trimming removed 3 bases from V and 4 bases from J, with 10 bases in between. CDR1 is SQVTM and CDR2 is ANQGSEA in the germline V gene. The CDR3 DNA sequence: TGCAGCGTTGAGATAAACACTAATCAGCCCCAGCATTTT. Protein sequence: CSVEINTNQPQHF.

This chain connects TRBV20-1 to TRBJ2-1; 8 nucleotides line up with TRBD2. The germline CDR1 and CDR2 sequences are DFQATT and SNEGSKA (reference sequence). The V and J ends lost 6 bases and 0 bases, in that order; junction bases with no gene match: 10. CDR3 size: 16 residues. CDR3 protein: CSAGTPSGRSYNEQFF. The CDR3 region has the DNA TGCAGTGCCGGAACACCTAGCGGGCGCTCCTACAATGAGCAGTTCTTC.

This clonotype showed up many times. The V gene is TRBV5-6, the J gene TRBJ2-2; no clear D gene. The CDR3 has 14 amino acids. The V end lost 2 bases, the J end lost 2 bases, and 7 bases lay between the germline ends. The germline V gene has CDR1 SGHDT and CDR2 YYEEEE. CDR3 DNA sequence: TGTGCCAGCAGCTTAAACAGCAACACCGGGGAGCTGTTTTTT. Translated, it gives CASSLNSNTGELFF.

This clonotype appeared a few times. The V call is TRBV30, the J call TRBJ2-2, with 8 bases aligning to TRBD1. The V segment lost 5 bases and the J segment 4 bases; nucleotides outside the gene matches: 6. CDR3 length: 14 residues. The germline V gene encodes CDR1 GTSNPN and CDR2 SVGIG (reference sequence). CDR3 region: CAWATGALTGELFF. DNA for the CDR3: TGTGCCTGGGCGACAGGGGCCCTCACCGGGGAGCTGTTTTTT.

Many counts were recorded for this clonotype. The genes are TRBV7-2 and TRBJ2-7; D unresolved. Trimming shortened V by 3 bases and J by 0 bases, and 3 bases separated the two germline ends. The CDR3 has 12 amino acids. Per the germline V gene, CDR1 is SGHTA and CDR2 is FQGNSA. CDR3 sequence reads: CASSFSSYEQYF. CDR3 nucleotides: TGTGCCAGCAGCTTTAGCTCCTACGAGCAGTACTTC.